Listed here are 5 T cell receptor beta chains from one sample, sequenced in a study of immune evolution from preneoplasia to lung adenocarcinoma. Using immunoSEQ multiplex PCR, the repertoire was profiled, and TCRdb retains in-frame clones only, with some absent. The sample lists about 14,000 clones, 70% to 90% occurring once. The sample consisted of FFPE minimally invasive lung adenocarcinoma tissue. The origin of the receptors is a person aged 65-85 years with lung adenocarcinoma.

For the CDR3, the DNA is TGTGCCAGTAGAACCGGGGCCCTCGTAGGGACTGAAGCTTTCTTT. Amino acids: CASRTGALVGTEAFF. The chain has TRBV19 and TRBJ1-1, with a possible D match to TRBD1 (5 bases). V dropped 6 bases and J dropped 5 bases, with 19 bases sitting between them. Germline loops: CDR1 LNHDA, CDR2 SQIVND (reference sequence). The CDR3 runs 15 residues.

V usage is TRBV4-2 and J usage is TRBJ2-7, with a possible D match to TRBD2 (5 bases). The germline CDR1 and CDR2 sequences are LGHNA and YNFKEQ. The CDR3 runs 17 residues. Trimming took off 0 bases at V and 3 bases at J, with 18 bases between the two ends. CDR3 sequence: CASSQDSIGKGGYEQYF. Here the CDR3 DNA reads TGTGCCAGCAGCCAAGATTCAATCGGGAAAGGCGGCTACGAGCAGTACTTC.

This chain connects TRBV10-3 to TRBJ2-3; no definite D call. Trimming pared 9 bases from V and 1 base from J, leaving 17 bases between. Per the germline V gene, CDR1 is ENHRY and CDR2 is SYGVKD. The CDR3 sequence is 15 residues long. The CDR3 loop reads CAILPDVGGTDTQYF. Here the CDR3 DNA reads TGTGCCATTCTACCTGACGTAGGAGGCACAGATACGCAGTATTTT.

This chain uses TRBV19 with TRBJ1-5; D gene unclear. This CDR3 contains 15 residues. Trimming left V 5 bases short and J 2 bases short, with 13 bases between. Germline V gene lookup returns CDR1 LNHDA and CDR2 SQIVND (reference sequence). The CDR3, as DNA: TGTGCCAGTAGTCTAGGATCTGTGGGCAATCAGCCCCAGCATTTT. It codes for CASSLGSVGNQPQHF. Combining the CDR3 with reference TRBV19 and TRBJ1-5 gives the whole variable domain DGGITQSPKYLFRKEGQNVTLSCEQNLNHDAMYWYRQDPGQGLRLIYYSQIVNDFQKGDIAEGYSVSREKKESFPLTVTSAQKNPTAFYLCASSLGSVGNQPQHFGDGTRLSIL.

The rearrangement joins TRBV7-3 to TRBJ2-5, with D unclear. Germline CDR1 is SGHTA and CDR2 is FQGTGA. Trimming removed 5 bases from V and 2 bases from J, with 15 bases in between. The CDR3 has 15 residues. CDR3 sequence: CASSPYPAGQETQYF. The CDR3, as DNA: TGTGCCAGCAGCCCGTACCCGGCCGGTCAAGAGACCCAGTACTTC.